This entry lists 26 T cell receptor beta chains sequenced from one sample in a study of blood T cell repertoires in COVID-19. Only in-frame clones appear in the TCRdb table, and some are missing; sequencing was by immunoSEQ multiplex PCR. The table has 410,000 or so clones, about 88% seen once; the top ten hold 1.5% to 1.7%. Sequences were obtained from peripheral blood. All receptors derive from a woman aged 40-49 years with COVID-19, enrolled during active disease.

On this clone: Additional DNA sequences in this sample encode the identical CDR3. V usage is TRBV12-3 or TRBV12-4 and J usage is TRBJ1-5; D gene ambiguous. Trimming pared 6 bases from V and 5 bases from J, leaving 11 bases between. The CDR3 spans 13 residues. CDR3 in DNA: TGTGCCAGCAGCTTTCGGAGGGATCAGCCCCAGCATTTT. Residues: CASSFRRDQPQHF.

The V call is TRBV28, the J call TRBJ2-1; TRBD2 aligns across 9 bases. Looked up from germline, CDR1 is MDHEN and CDR2 is SYDVKM. The CDR3 runs 16 residues. Trimming at V came to 2 bases and at J to 3 bases, leaving 5 bases not matched to a gene. The CDR3 nucleotides read TGTGCCAGCAGTTTACGTAGCGGGGGACTCTACAATGAGCAGTTCTTC. Translating gives CASSLRSGGLYNEQFF. Full variable domain (outside the CDR3, taken from reference TRBV28 and TRBJ2-1): DVKVTQSSRYLVKRTGEKVFLECVQDMDHENMFWYRQDPGLGLRLIYFSYDVKMKEKGDIPEGYSVSREKKERFSLILESASTNQTSMYLCASSLRSGGLYNEQFFGPGTRLTVL.

The chain uses TRBV6-5 and TRBJ2-5, with D tentatively TRBD2 (6 bases). With 5 bases removed from V and 5 bases from J, the gap between germline ends came to 15 bases. CDR3 length: 14 amino acids. Germline-derived CDR1 and CDR2 are MNHEY and SVGAGI. Here the CDR3 DNA reads TGTGCCAGCAGTCCGGACTATCGAGCGGAGACCCAGTACTTC. Its protein is CASSPDYRAETQYF.

The chain couples TRBV4-2 to TRBJ2-1; 13 positions match TRBD2. With 6 bases clipped from V and 9 bases from J, the junction kept 17 bases outside the gene matches. Germline V gene data show CDR1 as LGHNA and CDR2 as YNFKEQ. The CDR3 covers 18 residues. The CDR3 region is CASRPGSLGLAGRGEQFF. CDR3 in DNA: TGTGCCAGCAGGCCAGGGTCCCTGGGACTAGCGGGGAGGGGTGAGCAGTTCTTC.

V and J are TRBV11-2 and TRBJ2-2, with D maybe TRBD1 (6 bases). Germline CDR1 and CDR2: SGHAT and FQNNGV. Trimming removed 3 bases at V and 1 base at J, with 18 bases between. This CDR3 contains 18 residues. DNA for the CDR3: TGTGCCAGCAGCTTGCGTGCACAGGGTTTCGAGAACACCGGGGAGCTGTTTTTT. Translating gives CASSLRAQGFENTGELFF.

The chain joins TRBV25-1 to TRBJ1-1; 8 bases match TRBD1. Germline CDR1 and CDR2: MGHDK and SYGVNS. Unmatched junction bases numbered 9, after V lost 5 bases and J lost 4 bases. This CDR3 comprises 15 residues. The CDR3, as DNA: TGTGCCAGCAGTCCGCCTAGAACAGGGGGCACTGAAGCTTTCTTT. Translating it yields CASSPPRTGGTEAFF.

The CDR3 region is CASSQDRGGAEAFF. In nucleotides, the CDR3 is TGCGCCAGCAGCCAAGACCGAGGGGGGGCTGAAGCTTTCTTT. The V and J genes are TRBV4-3 and TRBJ1-1; D might be TRBD1 (6 bases). The CDR3 is 14 amino acids. Trimming took 0 bases from V and 6 from J, leaving 11 bases between them. CDR1 and CDR2 (germline): LGHNA, YSLEER.

The chain combines TRBV5-1 with TRBJ1-2; the D is unclear. The CDR3 is made up of 14 amino acids. The germline V and J ends were trimmed by 1 base and 0 bases, with 7 bases remaining between them. Germline values: CDR1 SGHRS, CDR2 YFSETQ. This CDR3 is CASSLTPPNYGYTF. The CDR3 DNA reads as TGCGCCAGCAGCTTGACACCGCCTAACTATGGCTACACCTTC.

This chain joins TRBV24-1 and TRBJ2-1; 7 nucleotides agree with TRBD1. CDR3 size: 15 residues. In germline, CDR1 is KGHDR, CDR2 SFDVKD. Trimming at V came to 3 bases and at J to 7 bases, leaving 8 bases not matched to a gene. CDR3 sequence (DNA): TGTGCCACCAGTGATCCCTCGACAGGGCCGAATGAGCAGTTCTTC. Amino acids: CATSDPSTGPNEQFF.

V gene TRBV27 combines with J gene TRBJ1-2; D is perhaps TRBD1 (5 bases). Trimming removed 3 bases at V and 2 bases at J, with 7 bases between. The CDR3 is 13 residues long. Germline assignment: CDR1 MNHEY and CDR2 SMNVEV (reference sequence). As DNA, the CDR3 is TGTGCCAGCAGTTTCGCAGGGAACTATGGCTACACCTTC. The encoded protein is CASSFAGNYGYTF.

V and J are TRBV6-1 and TRBJ1-6; TRBD1 is a possible D gene (6 bases). Trimming removed 5 bases from V and 6 bases from J, with 11 bases in between. The CDR3 has 14 residues. Germline V gene sequence: CDR1 MNHNS, CDR2 SASEGT. CDR3 region: CASSSTGFNSPLHF. CDR3 nucleotides: TGTGCCAGCAGTTCTACAGGGTTTAATTCACCCCTCCACTTT.

This chain links TRBV7-9 with TRBJ1-1; D is ambiguous. The CDR3 contains 15 residues. Germline loops: CDR1 SEHNR, CDR2 FQNEAQ (reference sequence). V lost 3 bases, J lost 0 bases, and 11 bases lay in between. The CDR3 DNA sequence: TGTGCCAGCAGCTTGGGAGAGACGGTGAACACTGAAGCTTTCTTT. Translated, it gives CASSLGETVNTEAFF.

The genes are TRBV6-6 and TRBJ1-2; D is ambiguous. The germline V gene encodes CDR1 MNHNY and CDR2 SVGAGI (reference sequence). The CDR3 extends over 15 amino acids. With 6 bases removed from V and 0 bases from J, the gap between germline ends came to 14 bases. The CDR3 nucleotides read TGTGCCAGCAGCGCTCAGGTGGGCCCTAACTATGGCTACACCTTC. It translates to CASSAQVGPNYGYTF.

The gene calls are TRBV7-9 and TRBJ2-2; TRBD2 is a possible D gene (5 bases). The CDR3 covers 14 residues. The V gene lost 5 bases and the J gene lost 3 bases, with 10 bases spanning the gap. The germline gives CDR1 SEHNR, CDR2 FQNEAQ (reference sequence). The CDR3 nucleotides read TGTGCCAGCAGCGAGAGGCGGGACACCGGGGAGCTGTTTTTT. This translates into CASSERRDTGELFF. The full variable domain, with the rest looked up from reference TRBV7-9 and TRBJ2-2, is DTGVSQNPRHKITKRGQNVTFRCDPISEHNRLYWYRQTLGQGPEFLTYFQNEAQLEKSRLLSDRFSAERPKGSFSTLEIQRTEQGDSAMYLCASSERRDTGELFFGEGSRLTVL.

In its sample, this clone was seen a few times. The CDR3, as DNA: TGTGCCAGCGGAACGACAGGTTCCTACTCTGGAAACACCATATATTTT. The encoded protein is CASGTTGSYSGNTIYF. This rearrangement joins TRBV9 to TRBJ1-3, with D possibly being TRBD1 (6 bases). There are 16 residues in the CDR3. Germline CDR1 SGDLS, CDR2 YYNGEE. V was clipped by 7 bases and J by 0 bases, with 17 bases between them.

The chain links TRBV15 to TRBJ1-1; tentatively, D is TRBD1 (6 bases). This CDR3 is 15 amino acids long. V lost 7 bases and J lost 0, with 15 bases in between. The V gene's germline CDR1 is LNHNV and CDR2 YYDKDF (reference sequence). The CDR3 nucleotides are TGTGCCACCACCCATCGACAGGTACTGAACACTGAAGCTTTCTTT. Translated, it gives CATTHRQVLNTEAFF.

The rearrangement uses TRBV7-6 and TRBJ1-1; perhaps TRBD1 as D (5 bases). Trimming took 0 bases from V and 4 from J, leaving 15 bases between them. The CDR3 has 16 amino acids. Germline V lookup: CDR1 SGHVS, CDR2 FNYEAQ. CDR3 coding DNA: TGTGCCAGCAGCTTAGCAGGAGGGGCAGGGCCCACTGAAGCTTTCTTT. Protein: CASSLAGGAGPTEAFF.

The V gene is TRBV24-1, the J gene TRBJ2-5, with 9 bases matching TRBD1. Germline CDR1 and CDR2: KGHDR and SFDVKD. The CDR3 is 15 amino acids. The ends lost 3 bases at V and 5 bases at J; junction bases unmatched: 6. The CDR3 region has the DNA TGTGCCACCAGTGATGGACAGGGGACGTGGGAGACCCAGTACTTC. Translating gives CATSDGQGTWETQYF.

V is TRBV6-2 or TRBV6-3 and J is TRBJ2-1; possible D gene TRBD1, 6 bases. The CDR3 runs to 14 residues. Trimming cost V 5 bases and J 1 base, with 9 bases left between them. Germline V gene lookup returns CDR1 MNHEY and CDR2 SVGEGT. The CDR3 loop is CASSAGVSYNEQFF. CDR3 DNA sequence: TGTGCCAGCAGTGCAGGGGTTTCCTACAATGAGCAGTTCTTC.

The chain recombines TRBV6-2 or TRBV6-3 with TRBJ1-2; D unresolved. Trimming stripped 2 bases from V and 3 bases from J, with 7 bases between. Germline CDR1 reads MNHEY; CDR2 reads SVGEGT. This CDR3 is built from 13 residues. The CDR3: CASSYEQYYGYTF. The CDR3 DNA is TGTGCCAGCAGTTACGAACAGTACTATGGCTACACCTTC.

The rearrangement uses TRBV27 and TRBJ2-7; 8 bases fit TRBD1. CDR1 and CDR2 from the germline V gene are MNHEY and SMNVEV (reference sequence). V lost 6 bases, J lost 4 bases, and 8 bases stayed unmatched. The CDR3 sequence is 14 residues long. The CDR3 DNA follows: TGTGCCAGCAGATTGGGGACAGGCCTTTACGAGCAGTACTTC. Translating gives CASRLGTGLYEQYF.

This sequence joins TRBV4-2 and TRBJ1-1, with D unclear. V lost 0 bases to trimming and J lost 0 bases, with 11 bases between them. The CDR3 runs 16 residues. Germline CDR1 and CDR2: LGHNA and YNFKEQ. The chain's CDR3 is CASSQDRSYMNTEAFF. CDR3 nucleotide sequence: TGTGCCAGCAGCCAAGATAGGAGTTACATGAACACTGAAGCTTTCTTT.

The V gene is TRBV4-1, the J gene TRBJ2-3, with D perhaps TRBD2 (6 bases). CDR3 length: 15 amino acids. Germline V lookup: CDR1 MGHRA, CDR2 YSYEKL. V dropped 6 bases and J dropped 4 bases, with 17 bases sitting between them. CDR3 region: CASRPRRGGPDTQYF. CDR3 DNA: TGCGCCAGCAGACCTCGACGGGGAGGTCCAGATACGCAGTATTTT.

The rearrangement links TRBV5-4 to TRBJ2-5; TRBD1 aligns across 10 bases. This CDR3 comprises 14 residues. Germline loops: CDR1 SGHNT, CDR2 YYREEE (reference sequence). V gave up 4 bases and J gave up 5 bases; unmatched junction bases: 5. CDR3 DNA sequence: TGTGCCAGCAGCCGGGACAGGGGTACCGAGACCCAGTACTTC. Translation gives CASSRDRGTETQYF.

Concerning this clone: Germline and junction disagree at one end, which may indicate a read error. The chain combines TRBV10-3 with TRBJ2-2, with D possibly matching TRBD2 (5 bases). CDR1 is ENHRY and CDR2 is SYGVKD in the germline V gene. The CDR3 is made up of 16 amino acids. The CDR3 loop reads CAISESGFGNPGELFF. The CDR3 DNA follows: TGTGCCATCAGTGAGTCGGGCTTCGGGAACCCCGGGGAGCTGTTTTTT.

J is TRBJ1-2 and V is TRBV7-9; D might be TRBD1 (5 bases). V gave up 4 bases and J gave up 8 bases, with 17 bases separating them. Per germline, CDR1 SEHNR and CDR2 FQNEAQ (reference sequence). The CDR3 consists of 14 residues. DNA for the CDR3: TGTGCCAGCAGCTCTTTCGGACAAGTAAGCGGCTACACCTTC. This encodes CASSSFGQVSGYTF.